The clone carrying this T cell receptor (beta chain) has only one observation. Its antigen is unidentified. One base away lies a much larger clone, so this may be a sequencing read error. Germline DNA was extracted too, while blood RNA derived from unsorted whole blood. HBV chronically infected the treatment-naive patients. The data stem from a study of tumor-infiltrating lymphocytes in primary liver carcinoma. Study-level information: Patients were men and women aged 30 to 69 years. Overall study findings and caveats: Researchers found tumor-adjacent and tumor-blood pairs overlapped less than tumor region pairs. The use of bulk unsorted samples meant that CD4+ and CD8+ repertoires were not compared.

TCR beta cDNA was made from around 460 ng total RNA with a constant-region primer. Modified slightly, ARM-PCR produced TCR beta libraries over three nested multiplex PCR rounds. TRBV1-TRBV30 forward primers and a C-beta reverse primer were used in the first two PCR rounds, which each ran for about 10 cycles. TCRdb reprocessed the multiplex PCR reads with MiXCR, giving one entry per CDR3 protein. The sample includes 250,000 to 400,000 distinct CDR3 sequences, 65% of them seen just once. J was trimmed by 4 bases and V by 6 bases; bases with no gene match: 11. The germline V gene encodes CDR1 MNHEY and CDR2 SVGAGI. This CDR3 spans 15 amino acids.

Sequencing used peripheral blood. The sequence was obtained from a man in his forties with primary liver carcinoma and hepatitis B virus infection. The V call is TRBV6-5, the J call TRBJ1-1; 7 bases are a match to TRBD1. The CDR3 nucleotides are TGTGCCAGCAGGGAACAGGGGAACGGGAGCACTGAAGCTTTCTTT. It codes for CASREQGNGSTEAFF.